The clone carrying this T cell receptor beta chain was picked up one time. TCRdb's copy holds only in-frame clones and misses some; the assay was immunoSEQ multiplex PCR. The profile covers just over 200,000 clones, with about three quarters appearing a single time and around 6% taken by the ten largest. The data are from a study of blood T cell repertoires in COVID-19. Study-wide background: The United States, Italy and Spain supplied acute and convalescent COVID-19 samples.

The junction had 8 bases not matched to a gene; V was cut back by 5 bases and J by 8 bases. CDR3 length equals 14 residues. Per the germline V gene, CDR1 is SEHNR and CDR2 is FQNEAQ (reference sequence). The chain employs TRBV7-9 and TRBJ2-1; TRBD1 matches 8 bases. The source is a woman aged 70 to 79 with acute or convalescent COVID-19. The material sequenced was peripheral blood. CDR3 nucleotide sequence: TGTGCCAGCAGCACTCAGGGGGCTTATTATGAGCAGTTCTTC. It translates to CASSTQGAYYEQFF. Complete variable domain (other parts from reference TRBV7-9 and TRBJ2-1): DTGVSQNPRHKITKRGQNVTFRCDPISEHNRLYWYRQTLGQGPEFLTYFQNEAQLEKSRLLSDRFSAERPKGSFSTLEIQRTEQGDSAMYLCASSTQGAYYEQFFGPGTRLTVL.